A selection of T cell receptor beta chains follows, all from one sample in a study of prognosis after radiotherapy for stage I lung cancer. TCRdb independently ran MiXCR on the multiplex PCR reads; one entry per CDR3 protein. The table lists some 11,000 distinct CDR3 sequences, approximately 58% of them singletons. The sample consisted of PBMCs, taken before or after stereotactic body radiation therapy (not recorded which). These TCRs come from a donor over 45 with non-small cell lung cancer. Each CDR3 is given with its conserved first and last residue. The D gene is left open where the match is weak. For some rows the clone size is stated as once, few or many, or as a class when expanded; others skip it.

v_gene	j_gene	d_gene	abundance	CDR3aa
TRBV11-2	TRBJ2-1	-	-	CASSPGGLGYNEQFF
TRBV15	TRBJ2-3	-	medium-sized	CATSRDQLGDTQYF
TRBV5-4	TRBJ2-2	-	many	CASSSTGELFF
TRBV5-4	TRBJ1-2	-	many	CASSLPDSYGYTF
TRBV24-1	TRBJ1-2	-	-	CATSDYEWVGYTF
TRBV2	TRBJ1-2	-	-	CASKTDRSNYGYTF
TRBV27	TRBJ1-6	TRBD1	medium-sized	CASSPGQTNNSPLHF
TRBV20-1	TRBJ2-7	-	medium-sized	CSASWDYEQYF
TRBV28	TRBJ2-7	TRBD2	medium-sized	CASSLQTRLADYEQYF
TRBV2	TRBJ1-2	-	medium-sized	CASSDGYGYTF
TRBV12-3/TRBV12-4	TRBJ2-3	-	medium-sized	CASSLAWAGTDTQYF
TRBV10-3	TRBJ1-2	TRBD1	many	CAISESWTGGQGYGYTF
TRBV20-1	TRBJ1-2	-	-	CSAETDSYGYTF
TRBV6-9	TRBJ2-3	-	-	CASSYLEGRGTDTQYF
TRBV5-1	TRBJ2-6	TRBD2	many	CASSLVPSGGVLGANVLTF
TRBV6-5	TRBJ1-1	-	once	CASSYDRSFEAFF
TRBV7-6	TRBJ1-6	-	-	CASSLAPGRYSPLHF
TRBV3-1	TRBJ1-2	-	medium-sized	CASSQDWVSGYGYTF
TRBV30	TRBJ1-1	TRBD1	-	CARSPNRGRYTEAFF
TRBV7-2	TRBJ2-7	-	-	CANSVAGKAPPQYF
TRBV6-1	TRBJ1-2	-	once	CASSMHGDVCYTF
TRBV24-1	TRBJ1-2	-	-	CATIYPNYGYTF
TRBV2	TRBJ2-3	TRBD2	-	CASRPGLAVSDTQYF
TRBV5-1	TRBJ2-1	-	medium-sized	CASSLNRDGAVPNEQFF
TRBV3-1	TRBJ1-2	-	many	CASSQDGTDFHGYTF
TRBV4-3	TRBJ1-1	TRBD1	-	CASSQRGQVNTEAFF
TRBV6-2/TRBV6-3	TRBJ1-5	-	-	CASSRYNSNQPQHF
TRBV27	TRBJ2-1	-	medium-sized	CASSLSGVEQFF
TRBV5-1	TRBJ1-4	TRBD1	-	CASRPRDRVHEKLFF
TRBV6-5	TRBJ1-1	-	-	CASSYSSGWDHDGTEAFF
TRBV11-3	TRBJ2-6	-	medium-sized	CASSPSPSSGANVLTF
TRBV6-1	TRBJ1-4	-	many	CASRSGDTNEKLFF
TRBV7-6	TRBJ1-1	-	-	CASSSFGPDEGWAFF
TRBV28	TRBJ2-2	TRBD1	-	CASSLTGLSPGELFF
TRBV7-9	TRBJ2-7	-	-	CASSPPGAAYEQYF
TRBV3-1	TRBJ1-2	-	-	CASSPPKVGVPHTGYTF
TRBV9	TRBJ2-1	TRBD1	-	CASSAGTGWDEQFF